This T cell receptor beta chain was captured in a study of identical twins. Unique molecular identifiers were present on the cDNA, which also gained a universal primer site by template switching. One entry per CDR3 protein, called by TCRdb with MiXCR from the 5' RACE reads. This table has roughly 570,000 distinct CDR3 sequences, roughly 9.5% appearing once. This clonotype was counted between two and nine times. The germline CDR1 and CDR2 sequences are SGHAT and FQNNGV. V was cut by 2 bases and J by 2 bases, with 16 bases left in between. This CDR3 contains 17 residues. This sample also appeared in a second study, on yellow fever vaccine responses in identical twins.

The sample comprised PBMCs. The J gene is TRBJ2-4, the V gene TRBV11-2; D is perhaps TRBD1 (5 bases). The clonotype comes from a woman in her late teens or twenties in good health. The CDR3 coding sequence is TGTGCCAGCAGCTTAAGTGGGCAGGGAATAACCAAAAACATTCAGTACTTC. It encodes CASSLSGQGITKNIQYF.